This TCR beta chain came from a study of blood T cells in healthy people across ages. On this clonotype: Its antigen is unknown.

CDR3 length: 16 residues. V gave up 4 bases and J gave up 5 bases; unmatched junction bases: 5. Germline V gene sequence: CDR1 LGHNA, CDR2 YNFKEQ. Study outcomes and limitations: Measured against age, TCR beta diversity per million T cells decreased in a roughly linear manner.

Samples had at least 6.5 million PBMCs isolated from them. The authors ran a second PCR of about 7 to 11 cycles using a sample-barcoded 5' primer and a J-beta primer mix. Each cDNA molecule carried a tag from a template-switch adaptor that contained 12 random nucleotides. A single record per CDR3 protein comes from TCRdb applying MiXCR to the 5' RACE reads. Among over 950,000 distinct CDR3 sequences listed, 51% were seen once. This TCR came from a woman aged 60 to 75 in good health. The specimen was blood. The chain combines TRBV4-2 with TRBJ2-2; 12 positions agree with TRBD2. CDR3 coding DNA: TGTGCCAGCAGCCTCAGACTAGCGGGAGAAACCGGGGAGCTGTTTTTT. The encoded protein is CASSLRLAGETGELFF.